Listed below are T cell receptor beta chains from one sample, sequenced in a study of T cells after yellow fever vaccination. TCRdb re-called the 5' RACE reads with MiXCR, one entry per CDR3 protein. This sample carries 550,000 or so distinct CDR3 sequences, about 19% of them seen once, and the ten largest clones take 14%. The sample in question was PBMCs, obtained 15 days after the yellow fever booster vaccination. All receptors come from a man aged 25 to 40 who received the YFV17D yellow fever vaccine. CDR3s include the opening cysteine and the closing phenylalanine or tryptophan. The D gene is left open where the match is weak.

cdr3_aa | j_call | d_call | v_call
CSAYDLYEQFF | TRBJ2-1 | - | TRBV20-1
CASSFSSAPRQGEQFF | TRBJ2-1 | TRBD1 | TRBV12-3/TRBV12-4
CASSYPDPYEQYF | TRBJ2-7 | - | TRBV6-6
CSARRAGTRRDEQYF | TRBJ2-7 | TRBD2 | TRBV20-1
CASSLAVISYEQYF | TRBJ2-7 | - | TRBV7-2
CAITSGANYGYTF | TRBJ1-2 | - | TRBV10-3
CASSNLAGRGTNEQFF | TRBJ2-1 | TRBD2 | TRBV7-6
CAISEVSFLYNEQFF | TRBJ2-1 | - | TRBV10-3
CASSYQAFYEQYF | TRBJ2-7 | - | TRBV6-5
CSAAEGTTQETQYF | TRBJ2-5 | - | TRBV20-1
CSAGPGGTSYEQYF | TRBJ2-7 | TRBD2 | TRBV29-1
CASPPDGLAGSSYNEQFF | TRBJ2-1 | TRBD2 | TRBV2
CASSTGGLLTPYEQYF | TRBJ2-7 | - | TRBV7-9
CASTLVSGGLGYNEQFF | TRBJ2-1 | TRBD2 | TRBV28
CSARKTGGSDEQYF | TRBJ2-7 | TRBD1 | TRBV20-1
CASSQDALREGYTGELFF | TRBJ2-2 | TRBD2 | TRBV4-3
CASSFTLDYEQYF | TRBJ2-7 | - | TRBV5-6
CASSQAGTWDQYF | TRBJ2-5 | - | TRBV3-1
CASSQSPWVTGELFF | TRBJ2-2 | - | TRBV5-5
CASSMFQGATYNEQFF | TRBJ2-1 | TRBD1 | TRBV19
CASSLEQTYNEQFF | TRBJ2-1 | - | TRBV12-3/TRBV12-4
CASSSRAPSDEQYF | TRBJ2-7 | - | TRBV7-2
CASSSFGGDTDTQYF | TRBJ2-3 | - | TRBV12-3/TRBV12-4
CASSPYVRVEQYF | TRBJ2-7 | - | TRBV5-8
CASSGASTGELFF | TRBJ2-2 | - | TRBV28
CASSLEVAGELFF | TRBJ2-2 | - | TRBV7-2
CASSATSGRMNTEAFF | TRBJ1-1 | - | TRBV6-2/TRBV6-3
CASSQAASGGGLEQYF | TRBJ2-7 | - | TRBV4-3
CASRASPRDGTYEQYF | TRBJ2-7 | - | TRBV6-1
CASSILTNTGELFF | TRBJ2-2 | - | TRBV28
CASRSGVTNTGELFF | TRBJ2-2 | - | TRBV12-3/TRBV12-4
CASSLEVWRGPGHEQYF | TRBJ2-7 | - | TRBV11-2
CASSLLAVGETQYF | TRBJ2-5 | TRBD2 | TRBV5-4
CASNIQGAKNIQYF | TRBJ2-4 | - | TRBV12-3/TRBV12-4
CASSARTSWETQYF | TRBJ2-5 | TRBD2 | TRBV7-8
CASSLDAGLYF | TRBJ2-7 | - | TRBV5-1
CASSIKTEDRRAYNEQFF | TRBJ2-1 | - | TRBV19
CASGSGNQPQHF | TRBJ1-5 | - | TRBV19
CASSDQTSGNGEQFF | TRBJ2-1 | TRBD2 | TRBV5-1
CASSFTGETQYF | TRBJ2-5 | - | TRBV7-2
CSARGLADNNEQFF | TRBJ2-1 | TRBD2 | TRBV20-1
CASSPQLADSYEQYF | TRBJ2-7 | TRBD2 | TRBV7-9
CATSVSYEQYF | TRBJ2-7 | - | TRBV5-6
CASTLGQGARGNTIYF | TRBJ1-3 | TRBD1 | TRBV6-5
CASSHPGTSGIQYF | TRBJ2-4 | TRBD2 | TRBV3-1
CASSVGTGLYNEQFF | TRBJ2-1 | TRBD2 | TRBV7-2
CSAPKLAGHYEQYF | TRBJ2-7 | TRBD2 | TRBV20-1
CASSPGQLTDTQYF | TRBJ2-3 | - | TRBV5-1
CAIDRLVRDEQFF | TRBJ2-1 | - | TRBV7-2
CASSSGHTGELFF | TRBJ2-2 | - | TRBV28